These 32 T cell receptor beta chains originate from one sample sequenced in a study of CD8 T cells in ankylosing spondylitis (dated by TCRdb to about 2017). The full study reports these points: Blood from ankylosing spondylitis patients appeared to be characterized by a TCR beta motif made up of seven or eight highly homologous amino acid variants.

The library relied on 5' RACE. Sequencing instrument: Illumina HiSeq 2500. TCRdb reran the public reads through fastp at Q25 and MiXCR, keeping productive beta chains. When rows share a CDR3 protein, they turn into one entry using the most common DNA and genes. Present in this sample are about 840,000 distinct CDR3 sequences, approximately 10% of which were seen just once. The ten largest clones add up to approximately 0.46% of the sample. These receptors are not linked to any known antigen. The source material was blood, either unsorted or a sorted T cell fraction (not recorded which). The receptors come from a male donor with ankylosing spondylitis.

This clonotype showed up just once. The CDR3 is CASIPLGVLISYEQYF. The DNA of the CDR3 is TGTGCCAGCATACCCCTCGGGGTTTTGATCTCCTACGAGCAGTACTTC. J is TRBJ2-7 and V is TRBV5-8, with D maybe TRBD2 (5 bases). Trimming took off 6 bases at V and 0 bases at J, with 19 bases between the two ends. Germline V gene lookup returns CDR1 SGHTS and CDR2 YDEGEE. The CDR3 consists of 16 residues.

This clonotype was counted ten times or more. The CDR3 DNA reads TGCGCCACCAACCCCGGACTAGCGGGAGGAAATGAGCAGTTCTTC. Amino acid sequence: CATNPGLAGGNEQFF. The chain recombines TRBV5-1 with TRBJ2-1; TRBD2 matches at 14 bases. The CDR3 covers 15 residues. V lost 9 bases, J lost 7 bases, and 9 bases stayed unmatched. Germline V gene data show CDR1 as SGHRS and CDR2 as YFSETQ.

This clonotype showed up just a few times. The rearrangement uses TRBV4-3 and TRBJ1-5, with TRBD1 identical over 7 bases. Per germline, CDR1 LGHNA and CDR2 YSLEER. The CDR3 is made up of 15 amino acids. The V gene end was trimmed by 0 bases and the J gene end by 2 bases; junction bases not matched to a gene: 1. The CDR3, as DNA: TGCGCCAGCAGCCAAGATGACAGGGGCAATCAGCCCCAGCATTTT. Encoded protein: CASSQDDRGNQPQHF.

This clonotype appeared a few times. V and J are TRBV5-1 and TRBJ2-7, with D perhaps matching TRBD1 or TRBD2 (5 bases each). The length of the CDR3 is 15 residues. The ends were cut back, 0 bases at V and 13 bases at J, with 23 bases in the middle. Germline CDR1 is SGHRS and CDR2 is YFSETQ. The CDR3 DNA is TGCGCCAGCAGCTTGGCCAGCGTAATCGGGGACCGCGTCTACTTC. Translated: CASSLASVIGDRVYF.

This clonotype has more than one count but fewer than ten. The V gene is TRBV5-5, the J gene TRBJ1-1; TRBD1 aligns across 9 bases. Germline CDR1 is SGHKS and CDR2 is YYEKEE (reference sequence). The CDR3 consists of 14 residues. J lost 4 bases, V lost 4 bases, and 5 bases had no gene match. CDR3 DNA sequence: TGTGCCAGCAGCACTGGACAGGGGTCCACTGAAGCTTTCTTT. It yields the protein CASSTGQGSTEAFF.

In this sample, this clonotype turned up a few times. This chain joins TRBV7-2 and TRBJ2-7; TRBD1 might be the D (6 bases). There are 14 residues in the CDR3. Germline CDR1 and CDR2: SGHTA and FQGNSA. Trimming took 5 bases from V and 3 from J, leaving 14 bases between them. CDR3 nucleotide sequence: TGTGCCAGCAGCCGTAACAGGGTACTCTACGAGCAGTACTTC. It translates to CASSRNRVLYEQYF.

This clonotype was found once. V and J are TRBV6-5 and TRBJ2-7; perhaps TRBD2 as D (6 bases). Germline V gene sequence: CDR1 MNHEY, CDR2 SVGAGI. The CDR3 loop spans 17 amino acids. V was cut by 0 bases and J by 0 bases, with 15 bases left in between. CDR3 coding DNA: TGTGCCAGCAGTTACTCGTCGTGGGGACTGAGCTCCTACGAGCAGTACTTC. Its translation: CASSYSSWGLSSYEQYF.

This clonotype was recorded at least ten times. The J gene is TRBJ2-7, the V gene TRBV6-5, with D possibly TRBD1 on 6 matching bases. Germline lookup yields CDR1 MNHEY and CDR2 SVGAGI. This CDR3 spans 11 amino acids. Trimming removed 5 bases from V and 7 bases from J, with 9 bases in between. DNA for the CDR3: TGTGCCAGCAGTCAAGGGACAGAGCAGTACTTC. Translation: CASSQGTEQYF.

Regarding this clonotype: Compared with germline, one end of the junction differs, possibly owing to a read error. CDR3 amino acids: CSAGDRSQYF. CDR3 DNA sequence: TGCAGTGCTGGAGACAGGTCACAGTATTTT. J is TRBJ2-3 and V is TRBV20-1; TRBD1 might be the D (6 bases). The CDR3 is 10 residues long. Germline V gene data show CDR1 as DFQATT and CDR2 as SNEGSKA (reference sequence).

A few counts support this clonotype. This chain's CDR3 is CASSRRDIDSYEQYF. CDR3 in DNA: TGTGCCAGCAGCCGCCGGGACATCGACTCCTACGAGCAGTACTTC. The chain carries TRBV4-2 and TRBJ2-7; possibly TRBD1 for D (6 bases). V was shortened by 4 bases and J by 0 bases, with 13 bases between the two germline ends. The CDR3 runs 15 residues. The germline gives CDR1 LGHNA, CDR2 YNFKEQ.

V is TRBV7-2 and J is TRBJ2-7, with TRBD1 matching 7 bases. The V segment lost 2 bases and the J segment 5 bases; nucleotides outside the gene matches: 6. CDR3 length: 14 amino acids. Germline V CDR1 and CDR2: SGHTA, FQGNSA. The CDR3 DNA follows: TGTGCCAGCAGCTTAACCTTGACAGGGAACGAGCAGTACTTC. The encoded protein is CASSLTLTGNEQYF.

The chain has TRBV7-2 and TRBJ1-2; D is uncertain. CDR3 length: 13 amino acids. Germline CDR1 reads SGHTA; CDR2 reads FQGNSA. The V end was cut by 5 bases, the J end by 2 bases, with 9 bases between. In DNA, the CDR3 is TGTGCCAGCAGCACTACAGTAAACTATGGCTACACCTTC. The encoded protein is CASSTTVNYGYTF.

The sample holds a few counts of this clonotype. The gene calls are TRBV7-2 and TRBJ2-7, with TRBD1 identical over 10 bases. The CDR3 has 15 residues. CDR1 is SGHTA and CDR2 is FQGNSA in the germline V gene. V gave up 4 bases and J gave up 1 base; unmatched junction bases: 4. CDR3 in DNA: TGTGCCAGCAGCTGGGGGACAGGGGTGTCCTACGAGCAGTACTTC. Amino acids: CASSWGTGVSYEQYF.

A word on this clonotype: It is likely a read error, because the conserved phenylalanine at the end of the CDR3 is missing. The chain combines TRBV6-4 with TRBJ2-7, with TRBD1 matching over 9 bases. The V gene end was trimmed by 6 bases and the J gene end by 5 bases; junction bases not matched to a gene: 11. This CDR3 has 15 residues. Germline CDR1 MRHNA, CDR2 SNTAGT. The CDR3 bases are TGTGCCAGCAGCTACTCCGGGACAGGGTACGACGAGCAGTACCTC. Amino acids: CASSYSGTGYDEQYL.

V gene TRBV20-1 combines with J gene TRBJ2-7, with 8 positions matching TRBD2. This CDR3 spans 15 amino acids. With V trimmed by 3 bases and J by 5 bases, 12 bases remained unmatched. The V gene's germline CDR1 is DFQATT and CDR2 SNEGSKA (reference sequence). CDR3 sequence: CSASGVPGGIDEQYF. For the CDR3, the DNA is TGCAGTGCTAGTGGGGTTCCGGGAGGGATTGACGAGCAGTACTTC.

The J gene is TRBJ1-1, the V gene TRBV20-1; TRBD1 matches 8 bases. CDR1 is DFQATT and CDR2 is SNEGSKA in the germline V gene (reference sequence). The V and J ends lost 6 bases and 4 bases, in that order; junction bases with no gene match: 7. The CDR3 has 13 residues. CDR3 DNA: TGCAGTGCAGACAGGGGAGGGAGCACTGAAGCTTTCTTT. Translation gives CSADRGGSTEAFF.

The V call is TRBV7-2, the J call TRBJ1-1; 7 positions agree with TRBD1. V shed 2 bases and J 0 bases; nucleotides not matched to a gene: 6. Germline lookup yields CDR1 SGHTA and CDR2 FQGNSA. This CDR3 spans 16 amino acids. The CDR3 here is CASSLLARGVNTEAFF. CDR3 sequence (DNA): TGTGCCAGCAGCTTATTGGCCAGGGGGGTGAACACTGAAGCTTTCTTT.

The chain has TRBV20-1 and TRBJ2-3; TRBD2 aligns across 8 bases. V shed 0 bases, J shed 5 bases, and the junction held 7 bases outside the gene matches. The CDR3 sequence is 15 residues long. Germline V gene lookup returns CDR1 DFQATT and CDR2 SNEGSKA (reference sequence). CDR3 bases: TGCAGTGCTAGAGATGCAACTAGCGGACTAGATACGCAGTATTTT. Its translation: CSARDATSGLDTQYF.

This clonotype was counted many times. V gene TRBV5-1 combines with J gene TRBJ2-7; 8 nucleotides line up with TRBD2. The length of the CDR3 is 14 residues. The V segment lost 6 bases and the J segment 5 bases; nucleotides outside the gene matches: 10. CDR1 is SGHRS, CDR2 YFSETQ, per germline. The CDR3 sequence: CASNESGGLDEQYF. The CDR3 DNA sequence: TGCGCCAGCAACGAGAGCGGGGGTTTGGACGAGCAGTACTTC.

There are a few counts of this clonotype. This rearrangement joins TRBV4-2 to TRBJ2-3; D not certain. This CDR3 has 16 residues. V gave up 0 bases and J gave up 6 bases, with 16 bases separating them. CDR1 LGHNA and CDR2 YNFKEQ come from the germline V gene. The CDR3 DNA is TGTGCCAGCAGCCAAGATTGGAGTGGTGGCCTGGATACGCAGTATTTT. Translating gives CASSQDWSGGLDTQYF.

This chain connects TRBV5-6 to TRBJ2-1, with 10 bases that match TRBD1. From germline, CDR1 is SGHDT and CDR2 YYEEEE. V trimming: 4 bases; J trimming: 12 bases; junction bases outside the gene matches: 13. The CDR3 sequence is 15 residues long. The CDR3, as DNA: TGTGCCAGCAGCGTTGGGACAGGGGTACGGGTGGGGCAGTTCTTC. The encoded protein is CASSVGTGVRVGQFF.

V usage is TRBV5-6 and J usage is TRBJ2-7, with D possibly called TRBD1 or TRBD2 (6 bases each). Germline V gene lookup returns CDR1 SGHDT and CDR2 YYEEEE. The germline V and J ends were trimmed by 4 bases and 4 bases, with 18 bases remaining between them. This CDR3 is 15 amino acids long. The CDR3: CASSRDGGRLYEQYF. The CDR3 DNA reads as TGTGCCAGCAGCCGGGACGGGGGCCGACTTTACGAGCAGTACTTC.

The genes are TRBV29-1 and TRBJ1-4; D is possibly TRBD1 (6 bases). This CDR3 has 12 amino acids. Trimming stripped 5 bases from V and 8 bases from J, with 12 bases between. The germline V gene has CDR1 SQVTM and CDR2 ANQGSEA. CDR3: CSVSGAEEKLFF. The CDR3 DNA reads TGCAGCGTTTCAGGGGCGGAGGAAAAACTGTTTTTT.

V gene TRBV6-5 combines with J gene TRBJ2-5; 7 nucleotides align to TRBD1. This CDR3 is 16 amino acids long. V lost 2 bases to trimming and J lost 5 bases; unmatched junction nucleotides: 11. The germline V gene has CDR1 MNHEY and CDR2 SVGAGI. The CDR3: CASSYGAGGRLETQYF. DNA of the CDR3: TGTGCCAGCAGTTACGGAGCAGGGGGTCGTTTGGAGACCCAGTACTTC.

The sample holds many counts of this clonotype. The genes are TRBV4-3 and TRBJ1-6; D is ambiguous. This CDR3 spans 14 amino acids. The germline CDR1 and CDR2 sequences are LGHNA and YSLEER. V lost 0 bases and J lost 8, with 8 bases in between. This CDR3 is CASSQEHTYSPLHF. As DNA, the CDR3 is TGCGCCAGCAGCCAAGAACACACTTATTCACCCCTCCACTTT.

This clonotype turned up a few times. The gene calls are TRBV20-1 and TRBJ2-5; 7 bases are a match to TRBD2. This CDR3 has 14 residues. In germline, CDR1 is DFQATT, CDR2 SNEGSKA (reference sequence). V shed 5 bases, J shed 5 bases, and the junction held 11 bases outside the gene matches. The CDR3 nucleotides read TGCAGTGCTTTTTCCCGGGACTACGCGGAGACCCAGTACTTC. The encoded protein is CSAFSRDYAETQYF.

The sample holds a few counts of this clonotype. The genes are TRBV20-1 and TRBJ2-3; 8 nucleotides match TRBD2. The CDR3 loop spans 16 amino acids. Germline CDR1 is DFQATT and CDR2 is SNEGSKA (reference sequence). V was pared by 6 bases and J by 2 bases, with 13 bases of the junction left unmatched. The DNA for the CDR3 is TGCAGTGCCCACCCAGAGGGCGGGGGGACCACAGATACGCAGTATTTT. Its translation is CSAHPEGGGTTDTQYF.

Only a few counts were recorded for this clonotype. The rearrangement links TRBV9 to TRBJ1-1; TRBD1 is a possible D gene (6 bases). The CDR3 consists of 13 residues. The V and J ends lost 4 bases and 7 bases respectively, with 14 bases between them. Germline CDR1 SGDLS, CDR2 YYNGEE. CDR3 coding DNA: TGTGCCAGCAGCCTCACCGGACAGTTTGAAGCTTTCTTT. This gives the protein CASSLTGQFEAFF.

This clonotype was counted between two and nine times. The chain uses TRBV7-2 and TRBJ2-1; the D gene could be TRBD1 or TRBD2 (7 bases each). CDR3 length: 17 amino acids. V lost 5 bases and J 2 bases, leaving 19 bases between the germline ends. In germline, CDR1 is SGHTA, CDR2 FQGNSA. The CDR3 spells CASSQRGQLNTYNEQFF. CDR3 in DNA: TGTGCCAGCAGCCAGCGGGGACAGCTGAATACCTACAATGAGCAGTTCTTC.

CDR3 bases: TGTGCCAGTCGCAAGTGGGGGGGGAGGAGCTCCTACGAGCAGTACTTC. Its translation is CASRKWGGRSSYEQYF. The rearrangement joins TRBV28 to TRBJ2-7; 7 bases map to TRBD2. Germline CDR1 MDHEN, CDR2 SYDVKM. The CDR3 extends over 16 amino acids. The trim removed 9 bases at V and 0 bases at J, leaving 14 bases unmatched.

This clonotype was observed a handful of times. This chain uses TRBV20-1 with TRBJ2-7, with D perhaps TRBD2 (5 bases). The CDR3 consists of 12 residues. The V gene lost 5 bases and the J gene lost 3 bases, with 11 bases spanning the gap. Germline V CDR1 and CDR2: DFQATT, SNEGSKA (reference sequence). The CDR3 protein is CSAWGSVYEQYF. DNA for the CDR3: TGCAGTGCTTGGGGTAGCGTCTACGAGCAGTACTTC.

A remark on this clonotype: This may be a read error: a much more frequent sequence differs by one nucleotide. The missing conserved phenylalanine or tryptophan at the end of this CDR3 makes a read error likely. This chain joins TRBV15 and TRBJ2-1; 9 bases line up with TRBD1. The germline V gene has CDR1 LNHNV and CDR2 YYDKDF (reference sequence). The CDR3 is made up of 15 amino acids. The ends lost 0 bases at V and 6 bases at J; junction bases unmatched: 3. The CDR3: CATSRDGTGSNEQFL. The CDR3 DNA reads TGTGCCACCAGCAGAGATGGGACAGGGAGCAATGAGCAGTTCCTC.